This T cell receptor beta chain was sequenced in a study of cytotoxic CD8 clonotypes in ibrutinib-treated CLL. Study-wide context: Sample averages reached 250,000 or so productive templates and tens of thousands of productive rearrangements.

Using immunoSEQ multiplex PCR, the repertoire was profiled, and TCRdb retains in-frame clones only, with some absent. Among some 150,000 clones listed, 70% to 80% were seen once. The CDR3 contains 15 residues. With 6 bases removed from V and 4 bases from J, the gap between germline ends came to 16 bases. Germline CDR1 is MDHEN and CDR2 is SYDVKM. Notes on this clone: Its antigen remains unknown.

The study, taken as a whole, reports: Sustained-remission and progressing patients had different sampling times. An increase in clonality occurred at ibrutinib response, followed by a return toward baseline at progression.

This chain uses TRBV28 with TRBJ2-1; TRBD1 or TRBD2 may be the D gene (5 bases each). This sequence was found in a human donor with chronic lymphocytic leukemia. This material consisted of PBMCs, taken after 24 months of ibrutinib treatment. CDR3 loop: CASSRAGTDYNEQFF. In DNA form, the CDR3 reads TGTGCCAGCAGCCGAGCCGGGACGGATTACAATGAGCAGTTCTTC.